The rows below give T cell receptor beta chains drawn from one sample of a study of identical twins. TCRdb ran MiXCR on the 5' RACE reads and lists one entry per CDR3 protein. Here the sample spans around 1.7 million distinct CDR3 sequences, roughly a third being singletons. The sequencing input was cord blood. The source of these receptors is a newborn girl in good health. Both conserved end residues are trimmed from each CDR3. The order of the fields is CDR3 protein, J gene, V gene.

cdr3_aa: ASSYWGRDNEKLF
j_call: TRBJ1-4
v_call: TRBV6-5

cdr3_aa: SVEAQAHNEQF
j_call: TRBJ2-1
v_call: TRBV29-1

cdr3_aa: SAQAGGDLYEQY
j_call: TRBJ2-7
v_call: TRBV20-1

cdr3_aa: SAQISGRGQETQY
j_call: .
v_call: TRBV20-1

cdr3_aa: ASSLPGTSGIAKNIQY
j_call: TRBJ2-4
v_call: TRBV4-1

cdr3_aa: ASSRRRSYNEQF
j_call: TRBJ2-1
v_call: TRBV12-3/TRBV12-4

cdr3_aa: ASSPRPVSEQF
j_call: TRBJ2-1
v_call: TRBV11-1

cdr3_aa: ASSPSVVLVNRSPLH
j_call: TRBJ1-6
v_call: TRBV18

cdr3_aa: ASSKGGTGNGYT
j_call: TRBJ1-2
v_call: TRBV4-2

cdr3_aa: ASSSAQMGTQY
j_call: TRBJ2-5
v_call: TRBV12-3/TRBV12-4

cdr3_aa: SARDGGHETEAF
j_call: TRBJ1-1
v_call: TRBV20-1

cdr3_aa: ASSVSGLVDEQF
j_call: TRBJ2-1
v_call: TRBV9

cdr3_aa: ASSGRDRGLGYNEQY
j_call: TRBJ2-7
v_call: TRBV28